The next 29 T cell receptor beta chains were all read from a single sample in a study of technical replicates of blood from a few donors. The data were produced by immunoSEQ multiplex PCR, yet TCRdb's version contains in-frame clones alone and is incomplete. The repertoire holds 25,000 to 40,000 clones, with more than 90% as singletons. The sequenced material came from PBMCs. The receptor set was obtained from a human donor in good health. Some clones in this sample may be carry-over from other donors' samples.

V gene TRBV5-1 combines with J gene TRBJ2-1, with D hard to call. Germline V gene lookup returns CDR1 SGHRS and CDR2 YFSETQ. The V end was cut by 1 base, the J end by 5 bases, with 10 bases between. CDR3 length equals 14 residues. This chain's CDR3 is CASSLSFLDNEQFF. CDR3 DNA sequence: TGCGCCAGCAGCTTGTCTTTCCTTGACAATGAGCAGTTCTTC.

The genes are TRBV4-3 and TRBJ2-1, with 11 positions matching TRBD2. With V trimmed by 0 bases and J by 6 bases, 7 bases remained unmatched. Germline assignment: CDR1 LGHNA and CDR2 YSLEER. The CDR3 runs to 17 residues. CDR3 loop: CASSQDIRLAGINEQFF. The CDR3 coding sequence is TGCGCCAGCAGCCAAGATATTCGACTAGCGGGAATCAATGAGCAGTTCTTC.

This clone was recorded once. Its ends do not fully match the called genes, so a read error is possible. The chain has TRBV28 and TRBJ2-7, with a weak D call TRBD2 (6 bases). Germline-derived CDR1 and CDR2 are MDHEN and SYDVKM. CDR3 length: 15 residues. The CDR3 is CASSSAGGTSSEQYF. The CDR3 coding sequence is TGTGCCAGCAGCTCAGCCGGGGGAACCTCCTCCGAGCAGTACTTC.

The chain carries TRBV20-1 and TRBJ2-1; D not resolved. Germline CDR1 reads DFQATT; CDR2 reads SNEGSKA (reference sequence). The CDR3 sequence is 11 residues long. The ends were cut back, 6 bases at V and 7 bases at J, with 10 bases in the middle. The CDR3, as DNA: TGCAGTGCCACCCACTTTAATGAGCAGTTCTTC. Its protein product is CSATHFNEQFF.

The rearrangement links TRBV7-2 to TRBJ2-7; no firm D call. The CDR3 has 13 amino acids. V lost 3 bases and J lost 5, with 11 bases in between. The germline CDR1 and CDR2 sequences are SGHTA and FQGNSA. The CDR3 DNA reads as TGTGCCAGCAGCTTTGTAAGGAGCCACGAGCAGTACTTC. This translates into CASSFVRSHEQYF.

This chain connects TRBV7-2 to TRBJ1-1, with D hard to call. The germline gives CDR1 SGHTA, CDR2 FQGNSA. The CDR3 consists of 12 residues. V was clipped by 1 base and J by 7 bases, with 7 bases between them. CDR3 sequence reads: CASSLVGVEAFF. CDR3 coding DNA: TGTGCCAGCAGCTTAGTCGGGGTTGAAGCTTTCTTT. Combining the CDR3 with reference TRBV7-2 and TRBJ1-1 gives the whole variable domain GAGVSQSPSNKVTEKGKDVELRCDPISGHTALYWYRQSLGQGLEFLIYFQGNSAPDKSGLPSDRFSAERTGGSVSTLTIQRTQQEDSAVYLCASSLVGVEAFFGQGTRLTVV.

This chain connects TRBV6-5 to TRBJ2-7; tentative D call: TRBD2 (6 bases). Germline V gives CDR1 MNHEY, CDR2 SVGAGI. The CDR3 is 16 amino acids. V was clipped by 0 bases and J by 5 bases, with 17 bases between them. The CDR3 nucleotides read TGTGCCAGCAGTTACTCCCCGGGGGTGGGTTTGAACGAGCAGTACTTC. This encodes CASSYSPGVGLNEQYF.

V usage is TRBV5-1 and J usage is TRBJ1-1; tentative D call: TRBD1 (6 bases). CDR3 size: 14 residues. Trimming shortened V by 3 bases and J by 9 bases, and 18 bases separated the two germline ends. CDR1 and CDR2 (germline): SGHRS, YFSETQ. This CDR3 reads CASSSRGESTKAFF. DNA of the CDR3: TGCGCCAGCAGCTCCAGGGGAGAGTCAACTAAAGCTTTCTTT.

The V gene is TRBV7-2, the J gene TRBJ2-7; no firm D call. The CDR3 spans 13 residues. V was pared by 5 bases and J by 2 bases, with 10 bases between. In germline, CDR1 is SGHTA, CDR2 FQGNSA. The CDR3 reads CASSVGGAYEQYF. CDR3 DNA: TGTGCCAGCAGCGTCGGCGGAGCCTACGAGCAGTACTTC.

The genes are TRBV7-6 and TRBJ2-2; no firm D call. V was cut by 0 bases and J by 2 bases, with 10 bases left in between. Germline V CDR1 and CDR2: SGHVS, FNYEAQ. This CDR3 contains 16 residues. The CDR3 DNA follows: TGTGCCAGCAGCTTAGCCTCTGGCACAAACACCGGGGAGCTGTTTTTT. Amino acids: CASSLASGTNTGELFF. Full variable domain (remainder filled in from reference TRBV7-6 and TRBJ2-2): GAGVSQSPRYKVTKRGQDVALRCDPISGHVSLYWYRQALGQGPEFLTYFNYEAQQDKSGLPNDRFSAERPEGSISTLTIQRTEQRDSAMYRCASSLASGTNTGELFFGEGSRLTVL.

CDR3 region: CASSSAGRGGEYEQYF. The DNA for the CDR3 is TGTGCCAGCAGCTCCGCCGGTCGTGGCGGAGAATACGAGCAGTACTTC. The chain uses TRBV7-6 and TRBJ2-7, with D uncertain. This CDR3 region has 16 residues. Trimming cost V 4 bases and J 4 bases, with 20 bases left between them. Germline V CDR1 and CDR2: SGHVS, FNYEAQ.

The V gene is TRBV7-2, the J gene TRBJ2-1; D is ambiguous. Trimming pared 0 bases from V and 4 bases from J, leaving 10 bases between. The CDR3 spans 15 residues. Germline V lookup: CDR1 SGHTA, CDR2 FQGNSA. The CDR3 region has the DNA TGTGCCAGCAGCTTAGCCCGTCGGGTTTACAATGAGCAGTTCTTC. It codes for CASSLARRVYNEQFF.

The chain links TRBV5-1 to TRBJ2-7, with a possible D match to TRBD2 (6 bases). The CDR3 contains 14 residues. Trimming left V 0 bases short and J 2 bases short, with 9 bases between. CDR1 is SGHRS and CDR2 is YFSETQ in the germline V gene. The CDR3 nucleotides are TGCGCCAGCAGCTTGGATTGGGGGGCCTACGAGCAGTACTTC. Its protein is CASSLDWGAYEQYF.

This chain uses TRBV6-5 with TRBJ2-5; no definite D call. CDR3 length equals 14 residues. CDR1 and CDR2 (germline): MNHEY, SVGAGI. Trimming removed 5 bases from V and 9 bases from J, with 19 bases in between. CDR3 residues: CASSPPPRSAAQYF. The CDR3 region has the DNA TGTGCCAGCAGTCCCCCCCCACGGTCGGCGGCCCAGTACTTC.

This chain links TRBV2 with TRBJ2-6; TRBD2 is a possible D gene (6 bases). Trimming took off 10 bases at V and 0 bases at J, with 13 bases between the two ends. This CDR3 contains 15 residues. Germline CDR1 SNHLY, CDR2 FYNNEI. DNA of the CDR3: TGTGCCAAAGGGACTGCTAGCTCTGGGGCCAACGTCCTGACTTTC. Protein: CAKGTASSGANVLTF.

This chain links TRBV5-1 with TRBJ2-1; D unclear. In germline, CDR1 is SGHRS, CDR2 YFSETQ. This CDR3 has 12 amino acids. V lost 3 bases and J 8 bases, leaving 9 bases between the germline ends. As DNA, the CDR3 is TGCGCCAGCAGCTCCGAGGTCGATGAGCAGTTCTTC. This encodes CASSSEVDEQFF.

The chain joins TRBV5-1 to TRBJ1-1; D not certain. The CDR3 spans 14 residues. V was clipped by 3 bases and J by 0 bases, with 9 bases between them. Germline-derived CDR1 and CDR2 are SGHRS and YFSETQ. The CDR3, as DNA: TGCGCCAGCAGCTATACCCTAATGAACACTGAAGCTTTCTTT. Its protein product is CASSYTLMNTEAFF. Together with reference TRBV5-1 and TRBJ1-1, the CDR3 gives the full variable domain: KAGVTQTPRYLIKTRGQQVTLSCSPISGHRSVSWYQQTPGQGLQFLFEYFSETQRNKGNFPGRFSGRQFSNSRSEMNVSTLELGDSALYLCASSYTLMNTEAFFGQGTRLTVV.

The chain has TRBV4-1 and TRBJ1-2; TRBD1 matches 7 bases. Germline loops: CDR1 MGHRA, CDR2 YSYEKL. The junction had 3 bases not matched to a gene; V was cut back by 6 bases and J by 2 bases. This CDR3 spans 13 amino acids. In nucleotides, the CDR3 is TGCGCCAGCAGACCGACAGGGAACTATGGCTACACCTTC. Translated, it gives CASRPTGNYGYTF.

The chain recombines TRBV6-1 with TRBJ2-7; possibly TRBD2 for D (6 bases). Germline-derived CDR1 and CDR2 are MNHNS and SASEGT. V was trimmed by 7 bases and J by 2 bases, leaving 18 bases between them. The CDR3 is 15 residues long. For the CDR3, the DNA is TGTGCCAGCACCAAGGGGCGGGATGGGGCCTACGAGCAGTACTTC. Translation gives CASTKGRDGAYEQYF.

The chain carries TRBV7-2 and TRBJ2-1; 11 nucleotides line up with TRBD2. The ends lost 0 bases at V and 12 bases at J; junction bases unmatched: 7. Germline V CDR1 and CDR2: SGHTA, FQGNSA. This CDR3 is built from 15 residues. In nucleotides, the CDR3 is TGTGCCAGCAGCTTAGCCTATAGCGGGGGGGCCAGGCAGTTCTTC. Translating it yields CASSLAYSGGARQFF. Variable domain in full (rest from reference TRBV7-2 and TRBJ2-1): GAGVSQSPSNKVTEKGKDVELRCDPISGHTALYWYRQSLGQGLEFLIYFQGNSAPDKSGLPSDRFSAERTGGSVSTLTIQRTQQEDSAVYLCASSLAYSGGARQFFGPGTRLTVL.

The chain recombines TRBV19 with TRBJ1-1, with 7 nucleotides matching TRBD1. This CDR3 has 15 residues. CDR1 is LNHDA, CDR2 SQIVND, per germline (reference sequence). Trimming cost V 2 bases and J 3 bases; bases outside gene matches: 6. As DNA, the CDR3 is TGTGCCAGTAGTATACCGGGACAGAAGTACACTGAAGCTTTCTTT. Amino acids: CASSIPGQKYTEAFF.

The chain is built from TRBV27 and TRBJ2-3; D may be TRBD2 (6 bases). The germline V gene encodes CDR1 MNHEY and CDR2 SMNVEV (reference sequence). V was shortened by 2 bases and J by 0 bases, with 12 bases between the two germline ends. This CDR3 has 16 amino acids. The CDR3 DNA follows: TGTGCCAGCAGTTTAGGGACTGCGGCTAGCACAGATACGCAGTATTTT. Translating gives CASSLGTAASTDTQYF.

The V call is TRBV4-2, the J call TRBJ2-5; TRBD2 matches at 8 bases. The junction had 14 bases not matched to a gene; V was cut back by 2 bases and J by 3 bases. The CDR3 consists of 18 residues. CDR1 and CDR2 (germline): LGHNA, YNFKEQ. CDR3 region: CASSQSASGGASEETQYF. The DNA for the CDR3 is TGTGCCAGCAGCCAAAGCGCGTCCGGGGGGGCCTCGGAAGAGACCCAGTACTTC.

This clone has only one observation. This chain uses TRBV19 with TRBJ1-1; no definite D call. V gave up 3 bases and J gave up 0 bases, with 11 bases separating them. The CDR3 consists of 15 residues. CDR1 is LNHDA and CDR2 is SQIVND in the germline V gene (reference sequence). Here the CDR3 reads CASSMIVAMNTEAFF. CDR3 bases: TGTGCCAGTAGTATGATCGTAGCGATGAACACTGAAGCTTTCTTT.

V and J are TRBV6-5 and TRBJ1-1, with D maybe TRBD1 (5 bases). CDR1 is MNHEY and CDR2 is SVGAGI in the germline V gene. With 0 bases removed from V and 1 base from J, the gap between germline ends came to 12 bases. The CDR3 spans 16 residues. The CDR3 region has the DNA TGTGCCAGCAGTTACTCTTCCTCGGGGGGGAACACTGAAGCTTTCTTT. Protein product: CASSYSSSGGNTEAFF.

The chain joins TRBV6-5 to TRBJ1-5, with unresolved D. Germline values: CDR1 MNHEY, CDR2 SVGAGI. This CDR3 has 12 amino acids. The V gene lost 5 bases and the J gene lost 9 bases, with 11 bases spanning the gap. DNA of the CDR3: TGTGCCAGCAGTCGGGCGCGGGGGCCCCAGCATTTT. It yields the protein CASSRARGPQHF.

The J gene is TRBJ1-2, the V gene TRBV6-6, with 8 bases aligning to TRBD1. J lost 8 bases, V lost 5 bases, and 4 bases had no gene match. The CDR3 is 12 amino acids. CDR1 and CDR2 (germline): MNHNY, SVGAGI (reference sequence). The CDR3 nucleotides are TGTGCCAGCAGTCCGACAGGGGTCGGCTACACCTTC. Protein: CASSPTGVGYTF.

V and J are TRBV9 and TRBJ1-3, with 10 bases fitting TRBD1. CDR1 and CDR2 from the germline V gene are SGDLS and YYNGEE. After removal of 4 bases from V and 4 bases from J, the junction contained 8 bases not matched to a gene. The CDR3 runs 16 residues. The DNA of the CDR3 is TGTGCCAGCAGCACTCAGACAGGGGGCCTCGGAAACACCATATATTTT. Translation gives CASSTQTGGLGNTIYF.

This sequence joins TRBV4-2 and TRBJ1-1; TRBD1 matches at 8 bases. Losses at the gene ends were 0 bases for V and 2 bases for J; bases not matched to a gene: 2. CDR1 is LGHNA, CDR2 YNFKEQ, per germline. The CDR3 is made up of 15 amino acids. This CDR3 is CASSQDPGGNTEAFF. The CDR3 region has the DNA TGTGCCAGCAGCCAAGACCCAGGGGGCAACACTGAAGCTTTCTTT.